This T cell receptor beta chain was identified in a study of identical twins. Each CDR3 protein is one row after TCRdb ran MiXCR on the 5' RACE reads. The sample carries some 440,000 distinct CDR3 sequences, less than 25% recorded once. Germline V gene lookup returns CDR1 MNHNY and CDR2 SVGAGI (reference sequence). This CDR3 has 12 residues. The ends were cut back, 7 bases at V and 2 bases at J, with 8 bases in the middle. These sequences were also reported in another study, on T cells expressing NK-cell markers. As that report states: Repertoires of TCR beta were obtained from T cells sorted as CD3+CD56+NKG2C+, CD3+CD56+NKG2C- and CD3+CD56-NKG2C+. No clear determination of HCMV specificity was made for expanded NKG2C+ T cell clones.

This receptor was obtained from a woman under 30 in good health. The V call is TRBV6-6, the J call TRBJ1-2, with D hard to call. The sequencing input was CD4+ T cells sorted from blood. The CDR3 DNA reads as TGTGCCAGCAACTCGATCAACTATGGCTACACCTTC. Translation: CASNSINYGYTF.